A single sample gave rise to the 30 T cell receptor beta chains below, sequenced in a study of cytomegalovirus exposure and HLA in healthy donors. The PCR had 60 Vbeta and 13 Jbeta primers. TCRdb keeps only in-frame clones here, not all; method: immunoSEQ multiplex PCR. This sample yields just over 150,000 clones, of which 77% are seen a single time; about 1.5% belongs to the top ten. The sequenced sample consisted of PBMCs. All receptors come from a woman in her thirties in good health and CMV-seronegative.

This chain joins TRBV7-9 and TRBJ1-2; D uncertain. CDR3 length: 16 residues. Germline CDR1 reads SEHNR; CDR2 reads FQNEAQ (reference sequence). The germline V and J ends were trimmed by 3 bases and 6 bases, with 20 bases remaining between them. CDR3 sequence: CASSLGRFGFSDGYTF. In DNA form, the CDR3 reads TGTGCCAGCAGCTTGGGCAGGTTTGGATTTTCGGATGGCTACACCTTC.

The chain employs TRBV7-6 and TRBJ1-1; 7 positions match TRBD1. Germline loops: CDR1 SGHVS, CDR2 FNYEAQ. Losses at the gene ends were 5 bases for V and 10 bases for J; bases not matched to a gene: 13. The CDR3 contains 14 residues. The CDR3 DNA reads as TGTGCCAGCAGCACATTCGCACAGGGGTTAGGAGCTTTCTTT. It specifies CASSTFAQGLGAFF.

The V call is TRBV5-1, the J call TRBJ1-5; D remains ambiguous. The length of the CDR3 is 14 residues. Germline V CDR1 and CDR2: SGHRS, YFSETQ. Trimming shortened V by 4 bases and J by 0 bases, and 8 bases separated the two germline ends. The CDR3 coding sequence is TGCGCCAGCAGCCCAGATCATAGCAATCAGCCCCAGCATTTT. Protein product: CASSPDHSNQPQHF.

The chain has TRBV15 and TRBJ1-6; tentative D call: TRBD1 (6 bases). Per germline, CDR1 LNHNV and CDR2 YYDKDF (reference sequence). Trimming left V 6 bases short and J 7 bases short, with 16 bases between. This CDR3 spans 15 amino acids. CDR3 coding DNA: TGTGCCACCAGAAAAAGTGGACAGCCAAATTCACCCCTCCACTTT. Its translation is CATRKSGQPNSPLHF.

J is TRBJ1-2 and V is TRBV28, with 7 bases matching TRBD1. Trimming took 3 bases from V and 5 from J; bases not matched to a gene: 3. The CDR3 loop spans 13 amino acids. The germline V gene has CDR1 MDHEN and CDR2 SYDVKM. The CDR3 here is CASSLQGGYGYTF. The CDR3, as DNA: TGTGCCAGCAGTTTGCAGGGGGGTTATGGCTACACCTTC.

This chain connects TRBV7-3 to TRBJ1-6; tentative D call: TRBD1 (6 bases). Germline values: CDR1 SGHTA, CDR2 FQGTGA. The CDR3 covers 14 residues. The V end lost 5 bases, the J end lost 10 bases, and 15 bases lay between the germline ends. In DNA form, the CDR3 reads TGTGCCAGCAGCGTACAGGGCGGCGGATCACCCCTCCACTTT. Residues: CASSVQGGGSPLHF.

The chain combines TRBV6-1 with TRBJ1-4; D uncertain. CDR3 size: 14 residues. V dropped 0 bases and J dropped 7 bases, with 9 bases sitting between them. The germline V gene encodes CDR1 MNHNS and CDR2 SASEGT. CDR3 protein: CASSEAGRIEKLFF. DNA of the CDR3: TGTGCCAGCAGTGAAGCCGGCAGGATTGAAAAACTGTTTTTT.

This clone was found many times. The genes are TRBV2 and TRBJ1-1; 8 bases match TRBD1. The CDR3 has 17 residues. The V gene end was trimmed by 6 bases and the J gene end by 0 bases; junction bases not matched to a gene: 12. The V gene's germline CDR1 is SNHLY and CDR2 FYNNEI. The CDR3 DNA sequence: TGTGCCAGCAGCCGGAGGGGGACAGGACGCATGAACACTGAAGCTTTCTTT. Translation: CASSRRGTGRMNTEAFF. Using reference TRBV2 and TRBJ1-1 for the parts outside the CDR3, the full variable domain is EPEVTQTPSHQVTQMGQEVILRCVPISNHLYFYWYRQILGQKVEFLVSFYNNEISEKSEIFDDQFSVERPDGSNFTLKIRSTKLEDSAMYFCASSRRGTGRMNTEAFFGQGTRLTVV.

This clone was counted between two and nine times. V gene TRBV18 combines with J gene TRBJ2-3; 11 bases align to TRBD2. CDR1 and CDR2 (germline): KGHSH, LQKENI. CDR3 length: 15 residues. With 3 bases clipped from V and 5 bases from J, the junction kept 4 bases outside the gene matches. The DNA for the CDR3 is TGTGCCAGCTCACCCGCACTAGCGGGGGTAGATACGCAGTATTTT. Residues: CASSPALAGVDTQYF.

This rearrangement joins TRBV30 to TRBJ1-6, with TRBD1 identical over 8 bases. V lost 5 bases and J lost 7; bases outside the gene matches: 7. The germline V gene has CDR1 GTSNPN and CDR2 SVGIG (reference sequence). The CDR3 covers 14 residues. Here the CDR3 DNA reads TGTGCCTGGGACAGGGGCCCGAGGAATTCACCCCTCCACTTT. This translates into CAWDRGPRNSPLHF.

The rearrangement uses TRBV4-1 and TRBJ1-2, with TRBD1 matching 8 bases. With V trimmed by 3 bases and J by 8 bases, 11 bases remained unmatched. This CDR3 spans 15 amino acids. From germline, CDR1 is MGHRA and CDR2 YSYEKL. CDR3 loop: CASSHGQGGTRGYTF. As DNA, the CDR3 is TGCGCCAGCAGCCACGGACAGGGAGGCACGCGCGGCTACACCTTC.

The table lists this clone with a few counts. The chain uses TRBV12-5 and TRBJ2-5; 11 bases map to TRBD2. CDR1 is LGHNT, CDR2 FRNRAP, per germline. V lost 1 base to trimming and J lost 2 bases; unmatched junction nucleotides: 6. The CDR3 is made up of 17 amino acids. The CDR3 DNA sequence: TGTGCTAGTGGTTTGGGCACTAGCGGGGGTCCGCAAGAGACCCAGTACTTC. Protein: CASGLGTSGGPQETQYF.

V usage is TRBV7-2 and J usage is TRBJ1-4, with D possibly matching TRBD1 (6 bases). The CDR3 is 13 amino acids. Germline V gives CDR1 SGHTA, CDR2 FQGNSA. Trimming took 5 bases from V and 5 from J, leaving 9 bases between them. The DNA for the CDR3 is TGTGCCAGCAGCCCAGGGGTCAATGAAAAACTGTTTTTT. This translates into CASSPGVNEKLFF.

This chain uses TRBV5-1 with TRBJ2-1; D might be TRBD1 (7 bases). Germline CDR1 reads SGHRS; CDR2 reads YFSETQ. The CDR3 covers 13 residues. Trimming left V 5 bases short and J 6 bases short, with 12 bases between. CDR3 protein: CASRSRGVNEQFF. The DNA of the CDR3 is TGCGCCAGCAGATCCAGGGGGGTCAATGAGCAGTTCTTC.

V is TRBV27 and J is TRBJ2-1; TRBD1 aligns across 10 bases. Germline V lookup: CDR1 MNHEY, CDR2 SMNVEV (reference sequence). This CDR3 spans 15 amino acids. V shed 4 bases and J 7 bases; nucleotides not matched to a gene: 7. DNA of the CDR3: TGTGCCAGCAGTTCGACAGGGGGCGTAATGAATGAGCAGTTCTTC. It is translated as CASSSTGGVMNEQFF.

The chain carries TRBV2 and TRBJ1-4; D remains ambiguous. The V end was cut by 7 bases, the J end by 8 bases, with 17 bases between. The CDR3 sequence is 14 residues long. The germline CDR1 and CDR2 sequences are SNHLY and FYNNEI. The CDR3 DNA follows: TGTGCCAGCACCAGGAACCTTGCTGGGGAAAAACTGTTTTTT. This translates into CASTRNLAGEKLFF.

The chain uses TRBV6-1 and TRBJ2-3; possible D gene TRBD2, 5 bases. CDR3 length: 13 amino acids. Germline-derived CDR1 and CDR2 are MNHNS and SASEGT. Trimming pared 8 bases from V and 4 bases from J, leaving 13 bases between. CDR3 region: CASVGSAADTQYF. The CDR3, as DNA: TGTGCCAGCGTTGGGAGCGCAGCAGATACGCAGTATTTT.

The V call is TRBV9, the J call TRBJ1-6; D is undetermined. Germline values: CDR1 SGDLS, CDR2 YYNGEE. The CDR3 totals 13 residues. Trimming pared 1 base from V and 10 bases from J, leaving 9 bases between. The CDR3, as DNA: TGTGCCAGCAGCGTATCGACCAGGTCACCCCTCCACTTT. Protein sequence: CASSVSTRSPLHF.

The genes are TRBV28 and TRBJ2-1; 7 bases are shared with TRBD1. The CDR3 is 16 amino acids. Germline CDR1 is MDHEN and CDR2 is SYDVKM. V lost 6 bases to trimming and J lost 2 bases; unmatched junction nucleotides: 10. The CDR3 DNA reads TGTGCCAGCAGCCCAGAACAGGGGACGGCCTACAATGAGCAGTTCTTC. Its protein product is CASSPEQGTAYNEQFF.

The count of this clone is one. The chain couples TRBV30 to TRBJ1-2, with D maybe TRBD1 (6 bases). Germline V gene data show CDR1 as GTSNPN and CDR2 as SVGIG (reference sequence). The CDR3 totals 13 residues. V lost 8 bases and J lost 4, with 17 bases in between. Written as DNA, the CDR3 is TGTGCCGGAAGGTCGGGGGGCGGCTATGGCTACACCTTC. This codes for CAGRSGGGYGYTF.

The rearrangement uses TRBV9 and TRBJ2-7; possible D gene TRBD1, 6 bases. Germline loops: CDR1 SGDLS, CDR2 YYNGEE. The V end was cut by 0 bases, the J end by 2 bases, with 15 bases between. The CDR3 runs 16 residues. Written as DNA, the CDR3 is TGTGCCAGCAGCGTAGATCAGGGGTCAGGAACCTACGAGCAGTACTTC. Translating gives CASSVDQGSGTYEQYF.

The chain uses TRBV5-4 and TRBJ1-2, with 9 bases fitting TRBD1. Unmatched junction bases numbered 8, after V lost 5 bases and J lost 6 bases. Germline V lookup: CDR1 SGHNT, CDR2 YYREEE (reference sequence). The CDR3 runs to 14 residues. CDR3 amino acids: CASRVVGQGHGYTF. The CDR3 DNA is TGTGCCAGCAGAGTTGTGGGACAGGGACATGGCTACACCTTC.

This chain links TRBV5-4 with TRBJ1-5; D not resolved. The CDR3 totals 13 residues. V lost 0 bases to trimming and J lost 4 bases, with 5 bases between them. Per germline, CDR1 SGHNT and CDR2 YYREEE (reference sequence). DNA of the CDR3: TGTGCCAGCAGCTTGGACAGTAATCAGCCCCAGCATTTT. Its protein product is CASSLDSNQPQHF.

DNA for the CDR3: TGTGCCAGCAGCGTAGATCCCGGGACTAGGAACGAGCAGTACTTC. Its protein is CASSVDPGTRNEQYF. The V call is TRBV9, the J call TRBJ2-7; 8 bases align to TRBD2. CDR3 size: 15 residues. The J segment lost 5 bases and the V segment lost 0 bases, leaving 7 bases of the junction unmatched. Germline V lookup: CDR1 SGDLS, CDR2 YYNGEE.

This rearrangement joins TRBV7-9 to TRBJ1-2; 10 positions agree with TRBD1. The CDR3 is 16 amino acids. V was clipped by 5 bases and J by 6 bases; unmatched bases: 12. Germline CDR1 is SEHNR and CDR2 is FQNEAQ (reference sequence). The DNA for the CDR3 is TGTGCCAGCAGCCAAGGACAGGGGGTAGGGGGTGATGGCTACACCTTC. This codes for CASSQGQGVGGDGYTF.

The J gene is TRBJ1-2, the V gene TRBV5-6; no clear D. Deletions cut 4 bases from V and 1 base from J, with 14 bases between. Per the germline V gene, CDR1 is SGHDT and CDR2 is YYEEEE. The length of the CDR3 is 15 residues. CDR3: CASSPASGDNYGYTF. The CDR3 nucleotides read TGTGCCAGCAGCCCGGCTTCCGGGGATAACTATGGCTACACCTTC.

The CDR3 loop reads CASSFSTLQGAGGYTF. CDR3 bases: TGTGCCAGCAGTTTCTCGACCCTACAGGGGGCGGGGGGCTACACCTTC. The gene calls are TRBV28 and TRBJ1-2; 9 nucleotides agree with TRBD1. This CDR3 spans 16 amino acids. J lost 8 bases, V lost 3 bases, and 13 bases had no gene match. Germline lookup yields CDR1 MDHEN and CDR2 SYDVKM.

The chain couples TRBV6-1 to TRBJ2-3; D may be TRBD2 (7 bases). CDR3 length equals 14 residues. Trimming shortened V by 4 bases and J by 6 bases, and 14 bases separated the two germline ends. Germline V gene data show CDR1 as MNHNS and CDR2 as SASEGT. This CDR3 reads CASSVGGGRDTQYF. CDR3 nucleotide sequence: TGTGCCAGCAGTGTGGGGGGGGGCCGGGATACGCAGTATTTT.

This clone has only a few counts. Its ends do not fully match the called genes, so a read error is possible. Other nucleotide sequences in the sample specify the same CDR3. The chain is built from TRBV7-9 and TRBJ1-4; unclear D gene. The germline CDR1 and CDR2 sequences are SEHNR and FQNEAQ (reference sequence). This CDR3 has 12 residues. CDR3 bases: TGCGCCAGCAGTTCCTCTACGGGAAAACTGTTTTTT. It codes for CASSSSTGKLFF.

The chain employs TRBV19 and TRBJ1-3; D may be TRBD1 (5 bases). Germline V gene data show CDR1 as LNHDA and CDR2 as SQIVND (reference sequence). The germline V and J ends were trimmed by 5 bases and 1 base, with 9 bases remaining between them. CDR3 length: 14 amino acids. CDR3: CASSRSGSGNTIYF. The CDR3, as DNA: TGTGCCAGTAGTCGATCAGGGTCTGGAAACACCATATATTTT.